This TCR beta chain is from a study of identical twins. This clonotype showed up many times. A universal primer site was created by template switching, with the cDNA bearing unique molecular identifiers. TCRdb re-analysed the 5' RACE reads in MiXCR, keeping a single row per CDR3 protein. This table has about 340,000 distinct CDR3 sequences, approximately 13% appearing once. The CDR3 length is 14 residues. Looked up from germline, CDR1 is LNHNV and CDR2 is YYDKDF (reference sequence). Trimming took 7 bases from V and 1 from J, leaving 14 bases between them. All of the donors were Caucasians in good health. In addition, the sample was reused for a study of yellow fever vaccine responses in identical twins.

Material for sequencing was CD8+ T cells sorted from blood. V gene TRBV15 combines with J gene TRBJ2-7; D possibly corresponds to TRBD2 (6 bases). The clonotype comes from a young woman in good health. The CDR3 bases are TGTGCCACCAAGCCGGGACTCACTTCCTACGAGCAGTACGTC. Amino acid sequence: CATKPGLTSYEQYV.